These 2 T cell receptor beta chains originate from one sample sequenced in a study of T cell responses to AZD1222 COVID-19 vaccine. Produced via immunoSEQ multiplex PCR; TCRdb's table is partial and in-frame only. Altogether 150,000 to 200,000 clones are present, just over 90% being singletons, with the ten largest covering 3.5% to 4%. Sequenced here: peripheral blood, sampled 28 days after the second dose of the MenACWY control vaccine. The receptors derive from an adult who received the MenACWY meningococcal vaccine as a control.

The gene calls are TRBV7-2 and TRBJ2-5, with 7 bases identical to TRBD2. Germline V gene lookup returns CDR1 SGHTA and CDR2 FQGNSA. This CDR3 is 15 amino acids long. V trimming: 1 base; J trimming: 5 bases; junction bases outside the gene matches: 7. The CDR3 bases are TGTGCCAGCAGCTTAGGAGGGAGGGCCGAGGAGACCCAGTACTTC. It encodes CASSLGGRAEETQYF.

V and J are TRBV7-9 and TRBJ2-3; 7 bases are a match to TRBD2. Germline assignment: CDR1 SEHNR and CDR2 FQNEAQ (reference sequence). V lost 5 bases to trimming and J lost 4 bases; unmatched junction nucleotides: 9. The CDR3 runs 15 residues. The CDR3 sequence is CASSQRAGAADTQYF. CDR3 in DNA: TGTGCCAGCAGCCAAAGGGCGGGAGCTGCAGATACGCAGTATTTT.